Sequencing of this T cell receptor (beta chain) was carried out in a study of blood T cell repertoires in COVID-19. Background on the study: From the United States, Italy and Spain came samples of acute and convalescent COVID-19. From T cells, B-cell-depleted T cells, or PBMCs came the material, which was cDNA or gDNA.

The CDR3 spans 11 residues. In germline, CDR1 is SQVTM, CDR2 ANQGSEA. V was cut by 7 bases and J by 4 bases, with 10 bases left in between. Original analysis: The assay estimated nucleated cells by amplifying reference gene primers. The assay was immunoSEQ multiplex PCR, and TCRdb's table has in-frame clones only and misses some. V, J and clone size were drawn from that table, and D and trimming were deduced from the DNA. The sample holds 200,000 to 250,000 clones, under 90% seen once. The source of this sequence is a woman aged 80 or over with acute or convalescent COVID-19. This chain uses TRBV29-1 with TRBJ1-1, with D maybe TRBD1 (5 bases). Sequences were obtained from peripheral blood. DNA for the CDR3: TGCAGCGGTGGGGGGGGCACTGAAGCTTTCTTT. Protein: CSGGGGTEAFF.